This TCR beta chain was identified in a study of blood T cell repertoires in COVID-19. Clones were read by immunoSEQ multiplex PCR, and TCRdb kept only the in-frame ones, dropping some. The sample carries 120,000 to 150,000 clones, around 87% recorded once. The TCR comes from a man aged 50-59 years who had recovered from COVID-19. Sequencing input: peripheral blood.

The CDR3, as DNA: TGTGCCAGCAGAGGCGGGGCTGGAAACACCATATATTTT. It codes for CASRGGAGNTIYF. The chain carries TRBV7-9 and TRBJ1-3; no clear D gene. Germline CDR1 SEHNR, CDR2 FQNEAQ (reference sequence). The germline V and J ends were trimmed by 6 bases and 2 bases, with 8 bases remaining between them. The CDR3 sequence is 13 residues long.